This record looks at one T cell receptor beta chain sequence and its context. This record belongs to a study of T cell responses to AZD1222 COVID-19 vaccine. The germline gives CDR1 LNHDA, CDR2 SQIVND (reference sequence). CDR3 length: 15 residues. Trimming removed 5 bases from V and 3 bases from J, with 16 bases in between. Data came from immunoSEQ multiplex PCR; TCRdb stores just in-frame clones and leaves some out. The sample includes 130,000 or so clones, 90% of them seen just once. The V gene is TRBV19, the J gene TRBJ2-5, with TRBD1 as a possible D gene (6 bases). The clonotype comes from an adult in good health. The sample was peripheral blood, taken on day 0 of AZD1222 vaccination. CDR3 in amino acids: CASSPSLWTEETQYF. DNA for the CDR3: TGTGCCAGTAGTCCGTCCCTCTGGACAGAAGAGACCCAGTACTTC.